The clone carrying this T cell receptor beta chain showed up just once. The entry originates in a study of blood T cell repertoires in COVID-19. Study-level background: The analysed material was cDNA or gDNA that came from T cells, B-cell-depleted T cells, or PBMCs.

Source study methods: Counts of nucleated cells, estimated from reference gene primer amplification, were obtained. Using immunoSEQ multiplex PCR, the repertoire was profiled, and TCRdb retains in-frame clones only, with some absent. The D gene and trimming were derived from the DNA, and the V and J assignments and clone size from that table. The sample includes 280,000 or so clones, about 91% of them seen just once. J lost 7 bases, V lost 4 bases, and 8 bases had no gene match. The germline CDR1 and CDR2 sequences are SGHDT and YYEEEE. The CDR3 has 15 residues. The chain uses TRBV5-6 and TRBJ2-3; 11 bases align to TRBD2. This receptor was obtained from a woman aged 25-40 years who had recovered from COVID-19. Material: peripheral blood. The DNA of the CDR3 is TGTGCCAGCAGCCTCTTAGCGGGGGGGCGGCATACGCAGTATTTT. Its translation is CASSLLAGGRHTQYF.